Included here is one T cell receptor beta chain sequence, with context. Its specificity is not known. The source of the sample is a study of beta chain features in type 1 diabetes. Overall study results and limits: It was not settled here whether HLA type affects TCRB rearrangement. More deletions and fewer insertions at VDJ junctions were found in patients with type 1 diabetes. In cDNA sequencing, cells with high TCR expression could be over-represented.

Of the isolated RNA, all was reverse transcribed, and so the sequenced material was expressed TCRB transcripts. Profiled with immunoSEQ multiplex PCR; TCRdb holds only in-frame clones, not every one. The table lists roughly 500,000 clones, over 10% of them singletons. The CDR3 spans 13 residues. V shed 5 bases and J shed 6 bases, with 13 bases lying between them. From germline, CDR1 is SGHTA and CDR2 FQGNSA. The source of this sequence is a woman under 30 in good health. The sequencing sample was made of naive CD4+ T cells from blood. This sequence joins TRBV7-2 and TRBJ1-2; maybe TRBD1 (6 bases). DNA for the CDR3: TGTGCCAGCAGCCGGACAGACTCCAATGGCTACACCTTC. It specifies CASSRTDSNGYTF. Filled out from reference TRBV7-2 and TRBJ1-2, the complete variable domain reads GAGVSQSPSNKVTEKGKDVELRCDPISGHTALYWYRQSLGQGLEFLIYFQGNSAPDKSGLPSDRFSAERTGGSVSTLTIQRTQQEDSAVYLCASSRTDSNGYTFGSGTRLTVV.